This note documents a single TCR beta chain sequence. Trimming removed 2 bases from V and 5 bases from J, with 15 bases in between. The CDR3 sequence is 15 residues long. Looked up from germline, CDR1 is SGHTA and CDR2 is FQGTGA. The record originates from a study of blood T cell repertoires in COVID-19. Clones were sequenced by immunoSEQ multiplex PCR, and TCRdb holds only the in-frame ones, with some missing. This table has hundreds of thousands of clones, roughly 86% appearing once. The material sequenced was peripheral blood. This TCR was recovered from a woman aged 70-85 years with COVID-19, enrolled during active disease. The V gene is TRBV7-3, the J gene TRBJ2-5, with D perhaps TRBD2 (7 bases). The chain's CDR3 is CASSLAGADGETQYF. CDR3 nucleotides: TGTGCCAGCAGCTTAGCGGGGGCGGACGGGGAGACCCAGTACTTC.